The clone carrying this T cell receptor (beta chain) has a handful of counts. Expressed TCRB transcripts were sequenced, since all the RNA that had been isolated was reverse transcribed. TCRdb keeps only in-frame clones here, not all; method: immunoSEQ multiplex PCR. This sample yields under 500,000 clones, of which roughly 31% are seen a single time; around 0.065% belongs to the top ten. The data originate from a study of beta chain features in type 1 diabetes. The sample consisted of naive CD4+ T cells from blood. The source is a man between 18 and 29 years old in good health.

The CDR3 nucleotides are TGCAGCGTTGACTTCCCTCACAGGGGCTCCTACGAGCAGTACTTC. This encodes CSVDFPHRGSYEQYF. This chain links TRBV29-1 with TRBJ2-7; 7 bases agree with TRBD1. The germline V gene has CDR1 SQVTM and CDR2 ANQGSEA. CDR3 size: 15 residues. Unmatched junction bases numbered 8, after V lost 3 bases and J lost 0 bases.